The clone carrying this T cell receptor (beta chain) was detected ten times or more. Its antigen is currently unknown. The data derive from a study of naive and memory T cell subsets. Study-level points and caveats: Clonotypes are single alpha or beta chains, not paired receptors. In naive cells, over 90% of TCR sequences were seen only once.

This CDR3 is 13 amino acids long. The germline V gene encodes CDR1 MGHRA and CDR2 YSYEKL. V gave up 1 base and J gave up 9 bases, with 10 bases separating them. CD8 T cells were positively selected from what remained after CD4 positive selection. Cells stained for CD3, CD4, CD8, CD45RA, CD27 and viability were sorted into four CD45RA/CD27 subsets. An equimolar mix of two oligonucleotides served as the beta constant-region primer for TRBC1 and TRBC2. Nested alpha and beta constant-region primers with the SP2 primer drove four PCR rounds on ligated cDNA. Each CDR3 protein is one row after TCRdb ran MiXCR on the UMI-ligation and nested PCR reads. The sample lists about 82,000 distinct CDR3 sequences, around 9% occurring once.

This clonotype was sampled from a human donor in good health. The gene calls are TRBV4-1 and TRBJ2-1; no firm D call. The sample taken for sequencing was naive CD8+ T cells from blood. The CDR3 region has the DNA TGCGCCAGCAGCCAAGGGCCCTGGGGTGAGCAGTTCTTC. Translation gives CASSQGPWGEQFF.